This T cell receptor beta chain is from a study of T-cell reconstitution after alpha-beta-depleted transplantation in children. This clonotype has only one observation. Trimming cost V 8 bases and J 12 bases; bases outside gene matches: 8. This CDR3 spans 12 amino acids. During its preparation, the TCRbeta library received unique molecular identifiers. TCRdb itself ran the PCR reads through MiXCR, one entry per CDR3 protein. The table has around 45,000 distinct CDR3 sequences, about 47% seen once; the top ten hold 30% to 40%. The starting material was peripheral blood, obtained before TCRalphabeta/CD19-depleted stem cell transplant. The receptor comes from a boy younger than two with SCID, due to receive a stem cell transplant. This chain connects TRBV12-3 or TRBV12-4 to TRBJ2-1, with 9 bases that match TRBD1. The CDR3 region has the DNA TGTGCCAGCGGATCGGACAGGGGAGGGCAGTTCTTC. Its translation: CASGSDRGGQFF.